What follows describes a single TCR beta chain. Its antigen is still unknown. This entry comes from a study of shared clonotypes between healthy human individuals. General study results and limits: Naive subsets usually exceeded memory subsets in estimated richness. Sampling used blood alone; tissue repertoires probably differ.

The CDR3 is 16 residues long. J gave up 6 bases and V 4 bases, and 13 bases lay outside the gene matches. Per germline, CDR1 PRHDT and CDR2 FYEKMQ (reference sequence). Method: immunoSEQ multiplex PCR; TCRdb's copy keeps in-frame clones and lacks some. Of about 110,000 clones in the sample, over 65% were seen once. This rearrangement joins TRBV13 to TRBJ1-1; 8 nucleotides agree with TRBD1. This clonotype originated in a woman in her twenties or thirties in good health. Sequencing input: memory CD8+ T cells sorted from blood. This sample's subset: CD45RO+ cells pooled with CCR7-negative TemRA cells. The CDR3 loop reads CASSWAGGPTFPEAFF. CDR3 DNA: TGTGCCAGCAGCTGGGCAGGGGGCCCTACCTTTCCTGAAGCTTTCTTT.